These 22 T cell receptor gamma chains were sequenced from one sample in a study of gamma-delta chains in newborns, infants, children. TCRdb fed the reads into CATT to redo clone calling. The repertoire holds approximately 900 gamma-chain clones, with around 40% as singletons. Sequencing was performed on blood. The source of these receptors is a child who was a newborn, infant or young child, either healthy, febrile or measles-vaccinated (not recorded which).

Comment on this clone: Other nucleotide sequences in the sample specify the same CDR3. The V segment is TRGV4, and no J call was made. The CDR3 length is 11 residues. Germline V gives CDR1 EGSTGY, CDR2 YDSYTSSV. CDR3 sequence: CATWEGYKKLF. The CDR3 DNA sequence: TGCGCCACCTGGGAAGGATATAAGAAACTATTT.

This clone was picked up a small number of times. CDR3 DNA sequence: TGTGCCTTGTGGGAGTCTTATTATAAGAAACTCTTT. It specifies CALWESYYKKLF. This rearrangement joins TRGV9 to TRGJ1 or TRGJ2. The V gene end was trimmed by 3 bases and the J gene end by 3 bases; junction bases not matched to a gene: 2. CDR3 size: 12 residues. CDR1 and CDR2 (germline): GITISATS, ISYDGTV (reference sequence).

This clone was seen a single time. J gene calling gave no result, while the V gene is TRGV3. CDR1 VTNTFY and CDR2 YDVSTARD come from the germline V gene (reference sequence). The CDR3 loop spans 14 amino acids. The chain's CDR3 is CATWDSNLNYKELF. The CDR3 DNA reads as TGTGCCACCTGGGACAGTAACCTGAATTATAAGGAACTCTTT.

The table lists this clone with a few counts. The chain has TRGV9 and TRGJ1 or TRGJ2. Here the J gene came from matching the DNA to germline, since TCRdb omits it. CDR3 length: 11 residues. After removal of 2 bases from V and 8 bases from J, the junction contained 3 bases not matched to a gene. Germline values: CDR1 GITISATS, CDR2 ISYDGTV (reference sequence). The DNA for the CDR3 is TGTGCCTTGTGGGAGGCCCATAAGAAACTCTTT. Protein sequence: CALWEAHKKLF.

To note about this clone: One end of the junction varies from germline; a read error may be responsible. The CDR3 DNA follows: TGTGCCGTGTGGGAGGTGCATTTGTCAGAGTTGGGCAAAAAAATCAAGGTATTT. It encodes CAVWEVHLSELGKKIKVF. The V gene is TRGV9, the J gene TRGJP. As TCRdb names no J gene, one was assigned here on the basis of a DNA match to germline. CDR1 GITISATS and CDR2 ISYDGTV come from the germline V gene (reference sequence). This CDR3 has 18 residues.

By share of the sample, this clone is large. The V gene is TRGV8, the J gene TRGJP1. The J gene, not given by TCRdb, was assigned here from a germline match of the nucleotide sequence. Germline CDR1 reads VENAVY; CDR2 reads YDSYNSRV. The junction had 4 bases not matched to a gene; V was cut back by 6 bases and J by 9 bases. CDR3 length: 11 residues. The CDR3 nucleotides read TGTGCCACCTGGTTCCGTTGGTTCAAGATATTT. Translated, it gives CATWFRWFKIF.

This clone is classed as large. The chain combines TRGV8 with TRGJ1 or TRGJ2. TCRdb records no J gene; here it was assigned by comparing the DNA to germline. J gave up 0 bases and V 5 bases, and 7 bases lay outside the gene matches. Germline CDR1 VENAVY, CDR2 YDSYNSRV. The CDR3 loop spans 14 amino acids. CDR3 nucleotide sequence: TGTGCCACCTGGGCCGAATCGAATTATTATAAGAAACTCTTT. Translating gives CATWAESNYYKKLF.

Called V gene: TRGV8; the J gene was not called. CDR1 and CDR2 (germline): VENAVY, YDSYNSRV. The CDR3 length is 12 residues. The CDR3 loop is CATWERHYKKLF. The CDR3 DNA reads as TGTGCCACCTGGGAGCGTCATTATAAGAAACTATTT.

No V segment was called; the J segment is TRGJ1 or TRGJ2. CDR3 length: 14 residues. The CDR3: CATFDGQNYYKKLF. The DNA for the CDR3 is TGTGCCACCTTTGATGGCCAAAATTATTATAAGAAACTCTTT.

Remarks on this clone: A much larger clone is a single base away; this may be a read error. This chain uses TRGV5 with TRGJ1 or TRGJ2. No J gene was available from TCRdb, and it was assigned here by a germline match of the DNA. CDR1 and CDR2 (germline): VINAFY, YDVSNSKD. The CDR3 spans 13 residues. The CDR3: CATWNRLDYKKLF. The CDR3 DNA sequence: TGTGCCACCTGGAACAGGCTGGATTATAAGAAACTCTTT.

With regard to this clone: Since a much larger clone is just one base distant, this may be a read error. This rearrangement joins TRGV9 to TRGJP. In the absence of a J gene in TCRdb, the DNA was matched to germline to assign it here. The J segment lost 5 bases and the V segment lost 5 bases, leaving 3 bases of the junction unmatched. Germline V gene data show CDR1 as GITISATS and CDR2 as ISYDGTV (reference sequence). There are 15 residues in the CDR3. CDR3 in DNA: TGTGCCTTGTGGGGGGAAGAGTTGGGCAAAAAAATCAAGGTATTT. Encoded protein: CALWGEELGKKIKVF.

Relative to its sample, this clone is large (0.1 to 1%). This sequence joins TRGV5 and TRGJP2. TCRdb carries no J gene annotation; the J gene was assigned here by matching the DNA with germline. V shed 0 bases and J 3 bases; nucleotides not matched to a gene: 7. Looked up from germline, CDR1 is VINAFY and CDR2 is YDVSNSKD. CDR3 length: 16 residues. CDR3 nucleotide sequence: TGTGCCACCTGGGACAGGCGGGTGGGTAGTGATTGGATCAAGACGTTT. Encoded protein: CATWDRRVGSDWIKTF.

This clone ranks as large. The CDR3, as DNA: TGTGCCACCTGGGATTTATATAGTAGTGATTGGATCAAGACGTTT. Translation: CATWDLYSSDWIKTF. This rearrangement joins TRGV4 to TRGJP2. As TCRdb names no J gene, one was assigned here on the basis of a DNA match to germline. J gave up 0 bases and V 3 bases, and 4 bases lay outside the gene matches. This CDR3 has 15 residues. From germline, CDR1 is EGSTGY and CDR2 YDSYTSSV.

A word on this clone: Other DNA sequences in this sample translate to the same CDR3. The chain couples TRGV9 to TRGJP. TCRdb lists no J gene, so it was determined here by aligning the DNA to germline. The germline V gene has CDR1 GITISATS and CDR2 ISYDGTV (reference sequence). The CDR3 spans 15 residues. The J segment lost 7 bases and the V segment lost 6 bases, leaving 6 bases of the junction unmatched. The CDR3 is CALWSQELGKKIKVF. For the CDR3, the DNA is TGTGCCTTGTGGAGCCAGGAGTTGGGCAAAAAAATCAAGGTATTT.

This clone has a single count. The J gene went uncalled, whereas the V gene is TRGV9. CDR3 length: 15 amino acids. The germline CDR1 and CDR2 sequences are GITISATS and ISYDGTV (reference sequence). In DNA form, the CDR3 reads TGTGCCTTGTGGGAGGTCCAGGTGGGCAAAGAAATAAAGGTCTTT. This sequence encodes CALWEVQVGKEIKVF.

CDR3: CALWEALRELGKKIKVF. Here the CDR3 DNA reads TGTGCCTTGTGGGAGGCCTTACGGGAGTTGGGCAAAAAAATCAAGGTATTT. The chain couples TRGV9 to TRGJP. Here the J gene was assigned by germline matching of the DNA, as TCRdb has none. This CDR3 comprises 17 residues. V was clipped by 2 bases and J by 7 bases; unmatched bases: 8. Germline V gene sequence: CDR1 GITISATS, CDR2 ISYDGTV (reference sequence).

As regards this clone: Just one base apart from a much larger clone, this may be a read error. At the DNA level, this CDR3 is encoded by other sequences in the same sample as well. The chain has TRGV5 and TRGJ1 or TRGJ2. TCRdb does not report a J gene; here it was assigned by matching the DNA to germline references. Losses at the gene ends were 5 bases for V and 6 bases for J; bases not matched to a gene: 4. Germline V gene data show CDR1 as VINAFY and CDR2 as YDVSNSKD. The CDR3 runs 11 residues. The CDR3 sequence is CATWAPYKKLF. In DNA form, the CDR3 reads TGTGCCACCTGGGCCCCTTATAAGAAACTCTTT.

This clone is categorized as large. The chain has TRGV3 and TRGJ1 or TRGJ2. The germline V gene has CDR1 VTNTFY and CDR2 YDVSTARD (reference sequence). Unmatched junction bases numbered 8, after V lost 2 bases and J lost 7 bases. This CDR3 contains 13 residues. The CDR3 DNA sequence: TGTGCCACCTGGGACATCCCGCGCTATAAGAAACTCTTT. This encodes CATWDIPRYKKLF.

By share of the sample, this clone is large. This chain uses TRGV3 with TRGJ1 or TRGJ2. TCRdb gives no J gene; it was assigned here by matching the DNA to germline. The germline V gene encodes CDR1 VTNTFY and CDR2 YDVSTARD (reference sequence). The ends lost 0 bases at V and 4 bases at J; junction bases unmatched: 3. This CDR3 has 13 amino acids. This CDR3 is CATWDRLYYKKLF. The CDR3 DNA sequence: TGTGCCACCTGGGACAGGCTGTATTATAAGAAACTCTTT.

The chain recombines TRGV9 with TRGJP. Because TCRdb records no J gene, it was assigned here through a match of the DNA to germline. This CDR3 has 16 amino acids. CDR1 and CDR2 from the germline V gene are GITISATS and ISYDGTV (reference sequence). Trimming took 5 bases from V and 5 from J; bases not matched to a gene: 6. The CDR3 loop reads CALWGSEELGKKIKVF. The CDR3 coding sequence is TGTGCCTTGTGGGGGTCCGAAGAGTTGGGCAAAAAAATCAAGGTATTT.

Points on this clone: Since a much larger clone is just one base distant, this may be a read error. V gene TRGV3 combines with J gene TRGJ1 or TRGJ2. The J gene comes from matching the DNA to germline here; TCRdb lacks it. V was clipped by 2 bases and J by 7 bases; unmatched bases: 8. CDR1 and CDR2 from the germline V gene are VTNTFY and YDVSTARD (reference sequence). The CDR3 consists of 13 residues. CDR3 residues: CATWDTPRYKKLF. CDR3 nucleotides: TGTGCCACCTGGGACACCCCGCGCTATAAGAAACTCTTT.

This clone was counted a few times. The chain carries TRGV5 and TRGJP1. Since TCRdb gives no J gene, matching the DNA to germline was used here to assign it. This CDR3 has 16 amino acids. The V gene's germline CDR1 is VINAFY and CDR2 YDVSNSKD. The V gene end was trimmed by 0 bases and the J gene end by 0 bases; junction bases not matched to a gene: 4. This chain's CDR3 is CATWDRLHTTGWFKIF. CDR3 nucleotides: TGTGCCACCTGGGACAGGCTCCATACCACTGGTTGGTTCAAGATATTT.